The 32 T cell receptor beta chains in this list originate from one sample, sequenced in a study of blood T cells in healthy people across ages. Sample-barcoded 5' priming and a J-beta primer mix drove a second PCR of about 6 to 12 cycles. TCRdb recomputed calls from the 5' RACE reads with MiXCR, one row per CDR3 protein. Of over 500,000 distinct CDR3 sequences in the sample, over 40% were seen once. Sequencing was carried out using blood. Receptors originate from a woman of 80 years or more in good health.

The chain joins TRBV4-1 to TRBJ2-5, with 12 bases lining up with TRBD2. Losses at the gene ends were 4 bases for V and 2 bases for J; bases not matched to a gene: 8. This CDR3 is built from 17 residues. Germline V gene data show CDR1 as MGHRA and CDR2 as YSYEKL. The CDR3 protein is CASSLVTSGGGQETQYF. The CDR3 bases are TGCGCCAGCAGCCTTGTGACTAGCGGGGGAGGGCAAGAGACCCAGTACTTC.

The chain uses TRBV2 and TRBJ1-1; 7 nucleotides match TRBD1. Germline trimming cut 4 bases from V and 7 bases from J; bases unmatched to any gene: 6. This CDR3 region has 13 residues. Germline CDR1 SNHLY, CDR2 FYNNEI. The CDR3 sequence: CASSAYRGGEAFF. The CDR3 DNA sequence: TGTGCCAGCAGTGCCTACAGGGGTGGTGAAGCTTTCTTT.

CDR3 amino acids: CASSPESSYNSPLHF. CDR3 bases: TGTGCCAGCAGTCCAGAGAGCTCCTATAATTCACCCCTCCACTTT. The chain links TRBV28 to TRBJ1-6; D is ambiguous. V shed 5 bases and J shed 0 bases, with 8 bases lying between them. The CDR3 covers 15 residues. Germline V lookup: CDR1 MDHEN, CDR2 SYDVKM.

Many counts were recorded for this clonotype. The CDR3: CSAESRGSSYEQYF. The CDR3 DNA reads TGCAGTGCCGAATCTAGGGGTAGCTCCTACGAGCAGTACTTC. The chain carries TRBV20-1 and TRBJ2-7, with D maybe TRBD1 (5 bases). The CDR3 is 14 residues long. The V end lost 6 bases, the J end lost 0 bases, and 15 bases lay between the germline ends. Germline CDR1 is DFQATT and CDR2 is SNEGSKA (reference sequence).

This clonotype occurred many times. This rearrangement joins TRBV12-3 or TRBV12-4 to TRBJ1-1, with TRBD1 matching over 7 bases. The ends lost 5 bases at V and 1 base at J; junction bases unmatched: 4. The CDR3 loop spans 14 amino acids. The DNA of the CDR3 is TGTGCCAGCAGTCCAGGGGGGCAGAACACTGAAGCTTTCTTT. This translates into CASSPGGQNTEAFF.

J is TRBJ2-2 and V is TRBV20-1, with D tentatively TRBD1 (6 bases). Trimming left V 2 bases short and J 6 bases short, with 7 bases between. This CDR3 is 12 amino acids long. Germline assignment: CDR1 DFQATT and CDR2 SNEGSKA (reference sequence). The CDR3 region is CSARQGPGELFF. CDR3 bases: TGCAGTGCTAGACAGGGGCCCGGGGAGCTGTTTTTT.

This clonotype was detected ten times or more. The genes are TRBV12-3 or TRBV12-4 and TRBJ1-5; D not certain. This CDR3 is built from 11 residues. The germline V and J ends were trimmed by 4 bases and 8 bases, with 6 bases remaining between them. CDR3 sequence (DNA): TGTGCCAGCAGTTCCGGGAAGCCCCAGCATTTT. Translating it yields CASSSGKPQHF.

This clonotype was counted a few times. The V call is TRBV7-9, the J call TRBJ2-4; 10 bases agree with TRBD1. The J call may be mistaken, given a closer DNA end match to TRBJ2-7. Germline V gene sequence: CDR1 SEHNR, CDR2 FQNEAQ (reference sequence). The CDR3 extends over 15 amino acids. The CDR3 coding sequence is TGTGCCAGCAGCCCGCTGGGACAGGGGATTCCCGAGCAGTACTTC. Its protein product is CASSPLGQGIPEQYF.

This clonotype appeared many times. At one end, the junction sequence differs from germline, possibly due to a read error. The J gene is TRBJ2-3, the V gene TRBV5-1; D may be TRBD2 (5 bases). The CDR3 is 13 amino acids. Germline CDR1 SGHRS, CDR2 YFSETQ. The CDR3 sequence is CASSPGGTDTQYF. Written as DNA, the CDR3 is TGTGCCAGCAGTCCCGGGGGCACAGATACGCAGTATTTT.

The chain links TRBV29-1 to TRBJ2-1; D gene ambiguous. V gave up 4 bases and J gave up 0 bases, with 7 bases separating them. This CDR3 region has 13 residues. Germline V lookup: CDR1 SQVTM, CDR2 ANQGSEA. This CDR3 is CSVAVSSYNEQFF. The CDR3 coding sequence is TGCAGCGTTGCGGTCAGCTCCTACAATGAGCAGTTCTTC.

The rearrangement joins TRBV12-3 or TRBV12-4 to TRBJ2-7; D not resolved. Trimming removed 3 bases at V and 3 bases at J, with 6 bases between. This CDR3 comprises 12 residues. The CDR3 DNA sequence: TGTGCCAGCAGTTTTTCACACTACGAGCAGTACTTC. It is translated as CASSFSHYEQYF.

The chain combines TRBV11-3 with TRBJ2-1; tentative D call: TRBD2 (7 bases). Per the germline V gene, CDR1 is SGHNT and CDR2 is YENEEA. The V end lost 5 bases, the J end lost 8 bases, and 16 bases lay between the germline ends. The CDR3 covers 14 residues. CDR3 protein: CASSGGASRDEQFF. In DNA form, the CDR3 reads TGTGCCAGCAGCGGGGGGGCTAGTAGGGATGAGCAGTTCTTC.

This chain links TRBV7-2 with TRBJ2-5, with 8 bases fitting TRBD2. TRBJ2-7 explains the end of the DNA better; the J call may be wrong. The length of the CDR3 is 15 residues. CDR1 is SGHTA and CDR2 is FQGNSA in the germline V gene. In DNA, the CDR3 is TGTGCCAGCACCCACCCCGGGACTAGTGGTTACGAGCAGTACTTC. This gives the protein CASTHPGTSGYEQYF.

This clonotype was seen many times. The genes are TRBV6-5 and TRBJ1-5; 8 bases are shared with TRBD1. After removal of 4 bases from V and 6 bases from J, the junction contained 11 bases not matched to a gene. Germline values: CDR1 MNHEY, CDR2 SVGAGI. The CDR3 is 16 residues long. CDR3 residues: CASSLAYQGAGQPQHF. The CDR3, as DNA: TGTGCCAGCAGTTTGGCTTACCAGGGGGCGGGTCAGCCCCAGCATTTT.

The chain is built from TRBV12-5 and TRBJ2-1; TRBD1 agrees at 8 bases. CDR3 size: 15 residues. V dropped 6 bases and J dropped 9; count of bases not matched to a gene: 13. Germline CDR1 LGHNT, CDR2 FRNRAP. The CDR3 loop reads CASGRDRGGHSEQFF. In DNA form, the CDR3 reads TGTGCTAGTGGCCGCGACAGGGGTGGGCACAGTGAGCAGTTCTTC.

The chain combines TRBV28 with TRBJ1-1; D not resolved. CDR3 length: 14 residues. Germline V gives CDR1 MDHEN, CDR2 SYDVKM. Trimming removed 8 bases from V and 0 bases from J, with 13 bases in between. DNA for the CDR3: TGTGCCAGCCGACCACAGAGCATGAACACTGAAGCTTTCTTT. This encodes CASRPQSMNTEAFF.

This clonotype was counted only a few times. The V and J genes are TRBV5-1 and TRBJ2-2; 9 bases line up with TRBD2. V lost 7 bases to trimming and J lost 6 bases; unmatched junction nucleotides: 13. The length of the CDR3 is 16 residues. CDR1 and CDR2 (germline): SGHRS, YFSETQ. The CDR3 loop reads CASSGLAGRAAGELFF. For the CDR3, the DNA is TGCGCCAGCTCGGGACTAGCCGGAAGAGCAGCCGGGGAGCTGTTTTTT.

This chain connects TRBV3-1 to TRBJ2-7, with D possibly matching TRBD2 (6 bases). Near its end, the DNA agrees better with TRBJ2-5, so the J call may be wrong. The CDR3 consists of 14 residues. Germline V CDR1 and CDR2: LGHDT, YNNKEL (reference sequence). The CDR3 coding sequence is TGTGCCAGCAGCCAGGGAGGACTAAGAGAGACCCAGTACTTC. This translates into CASSQGGLRETQYF.

This clonotype was found once. The chain links TRBV6-5 to TRBJ2-3; 7 bases line up with TRBD2. The CDR3 consists of 15 residues. Trimming took 4 bases from V and 0 from J; bases not matched to a gene: 4. Germline CDR1 reads MNHEY; CDR2 reads SVGAGI. The chain's CDR3 is CASSSPAGSTDTQYF. The DNA of the CDR3 is TGTGCCAGCAGTTCCCCAGCGGGGAGCACAGATACGCAGTATTTT.

This clonotype was detected only once. The rearrangement joins TRBV10-3 to TRBJ2-5, with TRBD1 identical over 9 bases. This CDR3 has 12 amino acids. Trimming removed 8 bases from V and 4 bases from J; junction bases left unmatched: 2. CDR1 and CDR2 (germline): ENHRY, SYGVKD. The CDR3 sequence: CAIADRGETQYF. The DNA for the CDR3 is TGTGCCATCGCGGACAGGGGAGAGACCCAGTACTTC.

Only one count was recorded for this clonotype. CDR3 in amino acids: CAISEGTQSYNEQFF. DNA of the CDR3: TGTGCCATCAGTGAGGGGACACAATCCTACAATGAGCAGTTCTTC. J is TRBJ2-1 and V is TRBV10-3, with a possible D match to TRBD1 (6 bases). The CDR3 loop spans 15 amino acids. The germline CDR1 and CDR2 sequences are ENHRY and SYGVKD. Trimming cost V 2 bases and J 1 base, with 9 bases left between them.

This chain connects TRBV20-1 to TRBJ2-3; 8 nucleotides align to TRBD1. Germline CDR1 and CDR2: DFQATT and SNEGSKA (reference sequence). J lost 5 bases, V lost 5 bases, and 12 bases had no gene match. The CDR3 runs 15 residues. The CDR3 bases are TGCAGTGCTCACCTCCCGGGACAGGCTAAAGATACGCAGTATTTT. This codes for CSAHLPGQAKDTQYF.

Comment on this clonotype: A much larger clone differs by one base, so this may be a read error. The chain recombines TRBV27 with TRBJ2-5; 11 bases are a match to TRBD1. The J call may be in error: the DNA end matches TRBJ2-7 better. The CDR3 length is 16 residues. Germline CDR1 and CDR2: MNHEY and SMNVEV (reference sequence). The CDR3: CAGSSRRDRGYYEQYF. The CDR3 DNA is TGTGCCGGCAGTTCCCGTCGGGACAGGGGGTATTACGAGCAGTACTTC.

Ten or more counts support this clonotype. This chain joins TRBV29-1 and TRBJ1-2; D may be TRBD1 (5 bases). Germline V gives CDR1 SQVTM, CDR2 ANQGSEA. Trimming took 6 bases from V and 3 from J, leaving 14 bases between them. The CDR3 contains 13 residues. The CDR3 DNA follows: TGCAGCGTCCCTCAGGGTCCCGACTATGGCTACACCTTC. Residues: CSVPQGPDYGYTF. Full variable domain (rest looked up from reference TRBV29-1 and TRBJ1-2): SAVISQKPSRDICQRGTSLTIQCQVDSQVTMMFWYRQQPGQSLTLIATANQGSEATYESGFVIDKFPISRPNLTFSTLTVSNMSPEDSSIYLCSVPQGPDYGYTFGSGTRLTVV.

This chain's CDR3 is CASSFNFGGSSNEQYF. The CDR3 nucleotides read TGTGCCAGCAGTTTTAACTTTGGCGGGAGCAGCAATGAGCAGTACTTC. V and J are TRBV27 and TRBJ2-5, with TRBD2 identical over 7 bases. CDR1 and CDR2 (germline): MNHEY, SMNVEV (reference sequence). Germline trimming cut 3 bases from V and 11 bases from J; bases unmatched to any gene: 18. This CDR3 comprises 16 residues.

The chain joins TRBV27 to TRBJ2-1; 9 positions match TRBD1. The DNA end is a closer match to TRBJ2-7, so the J assignment may be wrong. The CDR3 sequence is 15 residues long. Germline lookup yields CDR1 MNHEY and CDR2 SMNVEV (reference sequence). The CDR3 sequence: CASKRRQGDYNEQYF. For the CDR3, the DNA is TGTGCCAGCAAGCGCCGACAGGGGGACTACAATGAGCAGTACTTC.

The rearrangement uses TRBV3-1 and TRBJ2-3; D is uncertain. This CDR3 has 13 amino acids. Germline V gene data show CDR1 as LGHDT and CDR2 as YNNKEL (reference sequence). Trimming took 0 bases from V and 6 from J, leaving 7 bases between them. This chain's CDR3 is CASSQDPEDTQYF. CDR3 in DNA: TGTGCCAGCAGCCAAGACCCTGAGGATACGCAGTATTTT.

The chain uses TRBV11-2 and TRBJ1-2, with 7 bases aligning to TRBD1. The CDR3 has 18 residues. Germline-derived CDR1 and CDR2 are SGHAT and FQNNGV. The trim removed 3 bases at V and 3 bases at J, leaving 16 bases unmatched. The CDR3 nucleotides are TGTGCCAGCAGCTTCCTGACAAACCCCCGGGACAGCTACTATGGCTACACCTTC. It specifies CASSFLTNPRDSYYGYTF. Drawing the rest from reference TRBV11-2 and TRBJ1-2, the complete variable domain is EAGVAQSPRYKIIEKRQSVAFWCNPISGHATLYWYQQILGQGPKLLIQFQNNGVVDDSQLPKDRFSAERLKGVDSTLKIQPAKLEDSAVYLCASSFLTNPRDSYYGYTFGSGTRLTVV.

V is TRBV2 and J is TRBJ1-1; D gene ambiguous. Trimming stripped 6 bases from V and 0 bases from J, with 14 bases between. Germline CDR1 and CDR2: SNHLY and FYNNEI. CDR3 size: 15 residues. This CDR3 reads CASSPYWSMNTEAFF. The DNA of the CDR3 is TGTGCCAGCAGCCCCTACTGGAGCATGAACACTGAAGCTTTCTTT.

The chain recombines TRBV9 with TRBJ1-2; 8 nucleotides agree with TRBD1. This CDR3 contains 15 residues. Losses at the gene ends were 3 bases for V and 3 bases for J; bases not matched to a gene: 7. Germline V gene lookup returns CDR1 SGDLS and CDR2 YYNGEE. The chain's CDR3 is CASSAFQGAHYGYTF. CDR3 bases: TGTGCCAGCAGCGCGTTTCAGGGGGCACACTATGGCTACACCTTC.

The rearrangement joins TRBV7-3 to TRBJ2-3, with 7 bases aligning to TRBD1. CDR1 is SGHTA and CDR2 is FQGTGA in the germline V gene. Trimming cost V 5 bases and J 4 bases; bases outside gene matches: 3. The CDR3 is made up of 13 amino acids. The CDR3 loop is CASSETGPDTQYF. The CDR3 DNA sequence: TGTGCCAGCAGCGAGACAGGGCCAGATACGCAGTATTTT.

This clonotype was seen at least ten times. The gene calls are TRBV28 and TRBJ2-5; 7 bases fit TRBD1. This CDR3 has 16 amino acids. Trimming at V came to 1 base and at J to 1 base, leaving 6 bases not matched to a gene. The germline gives CDR1 MDHEN, CDR2 SYDVKM. The CDR3: CASSLFGQALQETQYF. The CDR3, as DNA: TGTGCCAGCAGTTTATTTGGACAGGCACTCCAAGAGACCCAGTACTTC.